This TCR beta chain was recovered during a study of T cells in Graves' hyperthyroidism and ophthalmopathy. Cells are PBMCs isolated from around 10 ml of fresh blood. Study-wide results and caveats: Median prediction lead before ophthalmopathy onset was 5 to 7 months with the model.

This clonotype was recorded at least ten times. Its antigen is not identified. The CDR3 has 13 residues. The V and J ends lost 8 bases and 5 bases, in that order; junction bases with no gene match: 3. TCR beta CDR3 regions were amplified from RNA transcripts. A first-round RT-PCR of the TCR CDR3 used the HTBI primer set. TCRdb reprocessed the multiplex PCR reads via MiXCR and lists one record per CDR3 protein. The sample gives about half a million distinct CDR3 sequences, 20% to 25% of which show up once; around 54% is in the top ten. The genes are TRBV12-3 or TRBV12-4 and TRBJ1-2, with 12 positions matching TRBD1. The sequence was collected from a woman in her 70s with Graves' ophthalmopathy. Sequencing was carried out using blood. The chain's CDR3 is CASGGQGAYGYTF. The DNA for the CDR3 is TGTGCCAGCGGGGGACAGGGGGCTTATGGCTACACCTTC.